The rows below give T cell receptor beta chains drawn from one sample of a study of graft-versus-host responses after intestinal transplantation. Profiling relied on immunoSEQ multiplex PCR, and the TCRdb table lists in-frame clones only, not all of them. The repertoire holds about 15,000 clones, with approximately 40% as singletons. This specimen consisted of alloreactive CD8+ T cells from a mixed lymphocyte reaction culture, obtained before intestinal transplant. These TCRs come from a human patient who received an intestinal transplant. Both conserved end residues are part of each CDR3. D genes are given only for firm matches. Size is omitted from some rows. Given values are once, few, many or a class for expanded clones.

D gene,V gene,J gene,clone size,CDR3 protein,CDR3 DNA
-,TRBV5-8,TRBJ1-5,medium-sized,CASSFWGVDQPQHF,TGTGCCAGCAGCTTTTGGGGTGTCGATCAGCCCCAGCATTTT
-,TRBV18,TRBJ1-5,-,CASSPLSTGEKEPQHF,TGTGCCAGCTCACCATTATCGACAGGCGAAAAGGAGCCCCAGCATTTT
-,TRBV4-1,TRBJ2-7,-,CASSRALTPSYEQYF,TGCGCCAGCAGCCGAGCGTTAACCCCCTCCTACGAGCAGTACTTC
TRBD2,TRBV7-7,TRBJ2-1,few,CASSTGLAGPSDYNEQFF,TGTGCCAGCAGCACGGGACTAGCGGGCCCGTCAGACTACAATGAGCAGTTCTTC
TRBD1,TRBV29-1,TRBJ2-3,-,CSVAWTGVADTQYF,TGCAGCGTTGCGTGGACAGGGGTAGCAGATACGCAGTATTTT
TRBD1,TRBV5-1,TRBJ2-7,-,CASSWGTGSYEQYF,TGCGCCAGCAGCTGGGGGACAGGGAGTTACGAGCAGTACTTC
-,TRBV28,TRBJ2-7,-,CASSVGYEQYF,TGTGCCAGCAGCGTAGGGTATGAGCAGTACTTC
-,TRBV5-6,TRBJ2-5,-,CASSLALEETQYF,TGTGCCAGCAGCTTGGCTCTGGAAGAGACCCAGTACTTC
TRBD1,TRBV7-3,TRBJ2-1,-,CASSPALSGCGDRAFFYNEQFF,TGTGCCAGCAGCCCAGCTTTAAGTGGTTGTGGGGACAGGGCATTTTTCTACAATGAGCAGTTCTTC
-,TRBV6-5,TRBJ2-1,medium-sized,CASSLGYNEQFF,TGTGCCAGCAGTTTAGGTTACAATGAGCAGTTCTTC
TRBD2,TRBV7-6,TRBJ2-3,few,CASSPRGGLAGKDTQYF,TGTGCCAGCAGCCCTAGGGGCGGACTAGCGGGAAAAGATACGCAGTATTTT
-,TRBV27,TRBJ2-7,-,CASSFGGNYEQYF,TGTGCCAGCAGTTTTGGGGGTAACTACGAGCAGTACTTC
-,TRBV29-1,TRBJ2-7,-,CSVTGSIGEQYF,TGCAGCGTTACCGGAAGTATAGGCGAGCAGTACTTC
TRBD1,TRBV6-6,TRBJ1-1,-,CASSQGQPNTEAFF,TGTGCCAGCAGCCAGGGACAGCCAAACACTGAAGCTTTCTTT
-,TRBV29-1,TRBJ2-1,-,CSVDKRASLNNEQFF,TGCAGCGTCGATAAGCGGGCCTCCCTTAACAATGAGCAGTTCTTC
-,TRBV15,TRBJ2-7,medium-sized,CATSRDRGSLVEQYF,TGTGCCACCAGCAGAGATAGAGGATCCCTAGTGGAGCAGTACTTC
-,TRBV19,TRBJ2-7,medium-sized,CASSQGPDEQYF,TGTGCCAGTAGCCAGGGGCCCGACGAGCAGTACTTC
TRBD1,TRBV5-8,TRBJ1-4,few,CASNLGQNEKLFF,TGTGCCAGCAACTTGGGACAGAATGAAAAACTGTTTTTT
-,TRBV5-3,TRBJ1-2,-,CARSCVKQEFCPRNYGYTF,TGTGCCAGAAGCTGTGTTAAGCAAGAGTTTTGCCCTCGAAACTATGGCTACACCTTC
-,TRBV21-1,TRBJ1-2,-,CASRYTGTEVNYGYTF,TGTGCCAGCAGGTATACCGGGACAGAGGTTAACTATGGCTACACCTTC
TRBD2,TRBV28,TRBJ2-5,-,CASSLWWGREWETQYF,TGTGCCAGCAGTTTATGGTGGGGGAGGGAGTGGGAGACCCAGTACTTC
TRBD1,TRBV5-4,TRBJ2-5,-,CASSLDQGAGETQYF,TGTGCCAGCAGCTTGGACCAGGGGGCTGGGGAGACCCAGTACTTC
-,TRBV27,TRBJ2-1,-,CASSLTGTLGEQFF,TGTGCCAGCAGTTTAACGGGGACTTTGGGTGAGCAGTTCTTC
TRBD1,TRBV4-1,TRBJ2-4,few,CASSQLEGDSKNIQYF,TGCGCCAGCAGCCAACTTGAGGGGGACAGCAAAAACATTCAGTACTTC
-,TRBV4-1,TRBJ2-7,few,CASSQDLRELPYEQYF,TGCGCCAGCAGCCAAGATCTTAGGGAACTCCCCTACGAGCAGTACTTC
TRBD2,TRBV4-1,TRBJ2-7,few,CASSQGDYFYEQYF,TGCGCCAGCAGCCAAGGGGACTATTTCTACGAGCAGTACTTC
-,TRBV11-3,TRBJ2-2,-,CASSLNRAFGELFF,TGTGCCAGCAGCTTAAATAGGGCGTTCGGGGAGCTGTTTTTT
-,TRBV18,TRBJ2-7,medium-sized,CASSFRDTTYEQYF,TGTGCCAGCTCCTTCCGGGACACCACTTACGAGCAGTACTTC
-,TRBV29-1,TRBJ2-7,medium-sized,CSVTTHRGGYEQYF,TGCAGCGTTACTACCCACAGGGGGGGCTACGAGCAGTACTTC
TRBD1,TRBV2,TRBJ2-3,-,CASSEGTGHTDTQYF,TGTGCCAGCAGTGAAGGGACAGGGCACACAGATACGCAGTATTTT
TRBD1,TRBV6-5,TRBJ2-5,few,CASSYGTGIQETQYF,TGTGCCAGCAGTTACGGGACAGGAATCCAAGAGACCCAGTACTTC
-,TRBV19,TRBJ2-1,-,CASKRRVSDEQFF,TGTGCCAGTAAACGGAGGGTTAGCGATGAGCAGTTCTTC
-,TRBV6-5,TRBJ2-1,-,CASSYSGKEQFF,TGTGCCAGCAGTTACTCAGGGAAAGAGCAGTTCTTC
-,TRBV29-1,TRBJ2-1,-,CSSSVPSYNEQFF,TGCAGCTCTAGCGTACCTTCCTACAATGAGCAGTTCTTC
TRBD2,TRBV27,TRBJ2-1,few,CASSSTGTSVYNEQFF,TGTGCCAGCAGTTCCACCGGGACTAGCGTTTACAATGAGCAGTTCTTC
TRBD2,TRBV7-9,TRBJ2-7,-,CASSGGLAEGYEQYF,TGTGCCAGCAGCGGGGGACTAGCGGAGGGGTACGAGCAGTACTTC
-,TRBV5-6,TRBJ2-2,medium-sized,CASSLGFRELFF,TGTGCCAGCAGCTTGGGGTTCCGGGAGCTGTTTTTT
TRBD2,TRBV6-9,TRBJ2-3,-,CASSHSGTSSTDTQYF,TGTGCCAGCAGTCATTCCGGGACTAGCAGCACAGATACGCAGTATTTT
-,TRBV28,TRBJ1-3,-,CASSFGTKRNTIYF,TGTGCCAGCAGTTTTGGGACCAAACGAAACACCATATATTTT
-,TRBV5-4,TRBJ2-5,few,CASSLGGRGETQYF,TGTGCCAGCAGCTTGGGAGGCAGGGGCGAGACCCAGTACTTC
TRBD2,TRBV13,TRBJ2-7,few,CASSILAGGRSYEQYF,TGTGCCAGCAGCATACTAGCGGGAGGCCGCTCCTACGAGCAGTACTTC
-,TRBV7-9,TRBJ2-1,-,CASQGSHEQFF,TGTGCCAGCCAAGGGAGCCATGAGCAGTTCTTC
TRBD2,TRBV5-1,TRBJ2-4,few,CASSYDVGLGENIQYF,TGCGCCAGCAGCTACGACGTAGGACTAGGGGAAAACATTCAGTACTTC
TRBD1,TRBV28,TRBJ1-4,medium-sized,CASSSPYTGVREANEKLFF,TGTGCCAGCAGTAGCCCATACACAGGGGTGAGGGAAGCTAATGAAAAACTGTTTTTT
TRBD1,TRBV25-1,TRBJ1-1,-,CASSVIAGTGRLNTEAFF,TGTGCCAGCAGTGTGATTGCTGGGACAGGGAGGTTGAACACTGAAGCTTTCTTT
-,TRBV6-5,TRBJ2-2,-,CASSYSVGTGELFF,TGTGCCAGCAGTTACAGCGTGGGAACCGGGGAGCTGTTTTTT
TRBD1,TRBV6-5,TRBJ2-1,few,CASSIRDRPYNEQFF,TGTGCCAGCAGTATTAGGGACAGGCCCTACAATGAGCAGTTCTTC
TRBD2,TRBV5-1,TRBJ2-7,few,CASSLAGVSSYEQYF,TGCGCCAGCAGCCTAGCGGGAGTAAGCTCCTACGAGCAGTACTTC
TRBD2,TRBV7-9,TRBJ2-7,-,CASSLGAGGGDEQYF,TGTGCCAGCAGCTTAGGAGCGGGAGGTGGGGACGAGCAGTACTTC
TRBD1,TRBV9,TRBJ2-7,-,CASSVGQGAYEQYF,TGTGCCAGCAGCGTAGGGCAGGGGGCCTACGAGCAGTACTTC
-,TRBV5-6,TRBJ2-7,few,CASRLIRADSYEQYF,TGTGCCAGCAGACTTATCAGGGCCGACTCCTACGAGCAGTACTTC
TRBD1,TRBV18,TRBJ1-2,-,CASSHRYGQGYGYTF,TGTGCCAGCTCACACCGCTACGGACAGGGCTATGGCTACACCTTC